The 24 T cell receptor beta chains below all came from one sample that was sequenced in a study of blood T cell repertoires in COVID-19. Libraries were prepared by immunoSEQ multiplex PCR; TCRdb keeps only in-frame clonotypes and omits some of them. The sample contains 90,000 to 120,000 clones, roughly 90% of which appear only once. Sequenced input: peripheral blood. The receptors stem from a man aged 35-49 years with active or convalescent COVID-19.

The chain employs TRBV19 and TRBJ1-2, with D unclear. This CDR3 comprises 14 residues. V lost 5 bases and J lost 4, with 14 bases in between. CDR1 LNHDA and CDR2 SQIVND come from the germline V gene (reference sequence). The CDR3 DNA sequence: TGTGCCAGTAGTGCCCAAAGAGGATCCTATGGCTACACCTTC. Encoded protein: CASSAQRGSYGYTF. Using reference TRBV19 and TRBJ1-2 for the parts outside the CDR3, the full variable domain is DGGITQSPKYLFRKEGQNVTLSCEQNLNHDAMYWYRQDPGQGLRLIYYSQIVNDFQKGDIAEGYSVSREKKESFPLTVTSAQKNPTAFYLCASSAQRGSYGYTFGSGTRLTVV.

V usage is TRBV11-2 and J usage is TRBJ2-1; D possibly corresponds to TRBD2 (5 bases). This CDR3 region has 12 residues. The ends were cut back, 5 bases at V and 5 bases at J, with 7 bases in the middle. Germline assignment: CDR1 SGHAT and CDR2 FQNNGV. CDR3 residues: CASSRLHNEQFF. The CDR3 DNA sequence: TGTGCCAGCAGCCGACTACACAATGAGCAGTTCTTC.

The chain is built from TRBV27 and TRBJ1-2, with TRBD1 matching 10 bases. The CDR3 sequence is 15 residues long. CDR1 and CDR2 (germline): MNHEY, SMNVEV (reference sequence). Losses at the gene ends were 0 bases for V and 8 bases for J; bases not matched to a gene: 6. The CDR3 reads CASSLSRQGARGYTF. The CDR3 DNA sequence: TGTGCCAGCAGTTTATCGCGACAGGGGGCGAGGGGCTACACCTTC.

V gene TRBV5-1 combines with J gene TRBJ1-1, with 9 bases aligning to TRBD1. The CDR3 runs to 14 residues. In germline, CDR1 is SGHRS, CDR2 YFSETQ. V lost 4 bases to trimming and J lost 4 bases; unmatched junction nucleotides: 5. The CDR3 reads CASSTRQGGTEAFF. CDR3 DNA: TGCGCCAGCAGCACTAGACAGGGGGGCACTGAAGCTTTCTTT.

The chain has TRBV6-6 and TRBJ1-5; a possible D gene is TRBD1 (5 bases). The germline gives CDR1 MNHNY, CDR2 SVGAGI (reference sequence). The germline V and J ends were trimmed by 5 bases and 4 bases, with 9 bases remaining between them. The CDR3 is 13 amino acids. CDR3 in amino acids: CASSDRINQPQHF. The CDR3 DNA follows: TGTGCCAGCAGTGACAGAATTAATCAGCCCCAGCATTTT.

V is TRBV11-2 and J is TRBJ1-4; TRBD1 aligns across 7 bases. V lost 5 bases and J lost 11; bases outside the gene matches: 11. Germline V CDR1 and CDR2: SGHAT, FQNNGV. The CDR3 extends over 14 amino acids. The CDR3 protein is CASSPDRLQGKLFF. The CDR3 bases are TGTGCCAGCAGCCCGGACAGGCTCCAAGGGAAACTGTTTTTT.

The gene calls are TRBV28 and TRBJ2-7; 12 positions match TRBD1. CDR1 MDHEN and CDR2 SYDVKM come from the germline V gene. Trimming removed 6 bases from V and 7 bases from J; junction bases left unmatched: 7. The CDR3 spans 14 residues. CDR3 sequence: CASRAGQGAGEQYF. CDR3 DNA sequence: TGTGCCAGCAGAGCGGGACAGGGGGCGGGTGAGCAGTACTTC. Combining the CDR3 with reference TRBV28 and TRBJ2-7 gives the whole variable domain DVKVTQSSRYLVKRTGEKVFLECVQDMDHENMFWYRQDPGLGLRLIYFSYDVKMKEKGDIPEGYSVSREKKERFSLILESASTNQTSMYLCASRAGQGAGEQYFGPGTRLTVT.

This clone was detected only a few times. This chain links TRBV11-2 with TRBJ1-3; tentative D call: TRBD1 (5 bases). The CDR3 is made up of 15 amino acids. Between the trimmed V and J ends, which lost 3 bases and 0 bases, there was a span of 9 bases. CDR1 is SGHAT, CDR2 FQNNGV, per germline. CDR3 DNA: TGTGCCAGCAGCTTTGTGCAGGGCTCTGGAAACACCATATATTTT. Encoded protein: CASSFVQGSGNTIYF.

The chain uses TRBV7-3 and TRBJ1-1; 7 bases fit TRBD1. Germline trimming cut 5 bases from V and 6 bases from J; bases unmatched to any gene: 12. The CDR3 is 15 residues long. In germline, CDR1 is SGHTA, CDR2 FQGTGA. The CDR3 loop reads CASSPGGFPGAEAFF. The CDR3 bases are TGTGCCAGCAGCCCAGGGGGGTTTCCGGGCGCTGAAGCTTTCTTT.

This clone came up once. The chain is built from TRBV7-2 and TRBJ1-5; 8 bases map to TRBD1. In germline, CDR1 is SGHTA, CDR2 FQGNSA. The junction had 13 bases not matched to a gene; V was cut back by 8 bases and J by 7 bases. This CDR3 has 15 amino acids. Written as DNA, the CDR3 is TGTGCCAGCGGCAAGACGACAGGGGTGAACCAGCCCCAGCATTTT. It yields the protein CASGKTTGVNQPQHF.

This CDR3 is CASSLGRTTGNTIYF. CDR3 DNA sequence: TGTGCCAGCAGCTTGGGTCGCACAACTGGAAACACCATATATTTT. The rearrangement links TRBV5-4 to TRBJ1-3; D uncertain. Germline V gives CDR1 SGHNT, CDR2 YYREEE (reference sequence). This CDR3 is 15 amino acids long. Trimming removed 0 bases at V and 2 bases at J, with 9 bases between.

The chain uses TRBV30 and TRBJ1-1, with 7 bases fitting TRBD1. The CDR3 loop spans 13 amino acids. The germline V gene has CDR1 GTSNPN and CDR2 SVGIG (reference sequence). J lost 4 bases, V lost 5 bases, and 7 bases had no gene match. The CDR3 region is CAWDPGQLTEAFF. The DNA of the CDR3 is TGTGCCTGGGATCCGGGACAGCTCACTGAAGCTTTCTTT.

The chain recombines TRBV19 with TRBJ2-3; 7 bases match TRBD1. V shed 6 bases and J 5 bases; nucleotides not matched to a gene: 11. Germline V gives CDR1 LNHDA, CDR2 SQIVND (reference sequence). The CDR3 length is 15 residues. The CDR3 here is CASRFGTAYGDTQYF. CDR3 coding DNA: TGTGCCAGTAGATTCGGGACAGCTTATGGAGATACGCAGTATTTT.

The CDR3 nucleotides read TGTGCCAGCAGCTTAGCGTTAGCCTACGAGCAGTACTTC. Encoded protein: CASSLALAYEQYF. The chain joins TRBV7-8 to TRBJ2-7; unclear D gene. This CDR3 region has 13 residues. Trimming took 0 bases from V and 2 from J, leaving 5 bases between them. From germline, CDR1 is SGHVS and CDR2 FQNEAQ.

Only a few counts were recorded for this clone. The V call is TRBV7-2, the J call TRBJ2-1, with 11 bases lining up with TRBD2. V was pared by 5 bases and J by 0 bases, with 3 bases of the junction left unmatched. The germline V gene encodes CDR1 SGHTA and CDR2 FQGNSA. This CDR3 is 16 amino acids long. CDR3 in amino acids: CASSMTSGISYNEQFF. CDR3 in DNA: TGTGCCAGCAGCATGACTAGCGGGATCTCCTACAATGAGCAGTTCTTC. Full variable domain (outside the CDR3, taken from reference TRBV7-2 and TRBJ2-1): GAGVSQSPSNKVTEKGKDVELRCDPISGHTALYWYRQSLGQGLEFLIYFQGNSAPDKSGLPSDRFSAERTGGSVSTLTIQRTQQEDSAVYLCASSMTSGISYNEQFFGPGTRLTVL.

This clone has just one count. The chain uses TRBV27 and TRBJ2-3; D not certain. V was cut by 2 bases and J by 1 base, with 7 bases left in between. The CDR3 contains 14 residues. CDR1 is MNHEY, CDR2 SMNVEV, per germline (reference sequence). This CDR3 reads CASSLAYGTDTQYF. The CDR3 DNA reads TGTGCCAGCAGTTTAGCCTACGGCACAGATACGCAGTATTTT.

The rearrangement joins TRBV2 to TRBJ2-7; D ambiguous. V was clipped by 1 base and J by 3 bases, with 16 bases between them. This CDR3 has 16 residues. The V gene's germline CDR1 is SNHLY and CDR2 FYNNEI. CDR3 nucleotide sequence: TGTGCCAGCAGTGAAGAGGCAGTCATAGCCAACTACGAGCAGTACTTC. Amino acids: CASSEEAVIANYEQYF.

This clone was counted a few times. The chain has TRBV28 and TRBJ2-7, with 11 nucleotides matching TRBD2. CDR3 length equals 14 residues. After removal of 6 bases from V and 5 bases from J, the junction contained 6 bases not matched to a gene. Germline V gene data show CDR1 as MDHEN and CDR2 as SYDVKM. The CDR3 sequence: CASSRLAGRNEQYF. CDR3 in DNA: TGTGCCAGCAGCAGACTAGCGGGAAGGAACGAGCAGTACTTC.

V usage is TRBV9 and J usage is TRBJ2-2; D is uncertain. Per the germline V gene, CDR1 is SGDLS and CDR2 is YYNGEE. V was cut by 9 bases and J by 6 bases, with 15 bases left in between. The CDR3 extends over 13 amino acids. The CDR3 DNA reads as TGTGCCACCTCCGATAGAGTTTCCGGGGAGCTGTTTTTT. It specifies CATSDRVSGELFF.

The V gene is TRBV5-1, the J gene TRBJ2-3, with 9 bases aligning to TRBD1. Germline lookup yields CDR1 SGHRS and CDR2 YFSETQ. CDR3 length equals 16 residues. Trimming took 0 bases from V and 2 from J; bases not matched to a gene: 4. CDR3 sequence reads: CASSLEGQGITDTQYF. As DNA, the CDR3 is TGCGCCAGCAGCTTGGAGGGACAGGGAATCACAGATACGCAGTATTTT.

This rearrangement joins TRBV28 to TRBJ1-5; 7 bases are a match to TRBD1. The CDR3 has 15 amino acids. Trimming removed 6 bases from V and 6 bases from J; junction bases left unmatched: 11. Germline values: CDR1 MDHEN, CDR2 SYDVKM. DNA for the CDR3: TGTGCCAGCAGCCTCGACAGGGCCCGTACTCAGCCCCAGCATTTT. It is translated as CASSLDRARTQPQHF.

The CDR3 nucleotides are TGTGCCAGCAGTCATTCTGCGGGACAGGGGATGGATGAGCAGTACTTC. Residues: CASSHSAGQGMDEQYF. The chain carries TRBV7-6 and TRBJ2-7; 10 positions agree with TRBD1. The CDR3 sequence is 16 residues long. V lost 6 bases and J lost 7; bases outside the gene matches: 15. The germline CDR1 and CDR2 sequences are SGHVS and FNYEAQ.

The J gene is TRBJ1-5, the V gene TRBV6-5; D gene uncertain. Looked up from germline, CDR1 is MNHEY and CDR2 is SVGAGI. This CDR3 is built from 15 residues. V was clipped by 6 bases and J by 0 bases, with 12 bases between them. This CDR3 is CASRTSGFSNQPQHF. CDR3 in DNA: TGTGCCAGCAGAACCTCAGGATTTAGCAATCAGCCCCAGCATTTT.

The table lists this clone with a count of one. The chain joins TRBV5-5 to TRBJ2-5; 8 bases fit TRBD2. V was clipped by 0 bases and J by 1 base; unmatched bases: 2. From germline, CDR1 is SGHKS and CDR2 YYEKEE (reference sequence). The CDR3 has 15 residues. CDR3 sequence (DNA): TGTGCCAGCAGCTTGGTAGCGGGGATCCAAGAGACCCAGTACTTC. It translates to CASSLVAGIQETQYF.